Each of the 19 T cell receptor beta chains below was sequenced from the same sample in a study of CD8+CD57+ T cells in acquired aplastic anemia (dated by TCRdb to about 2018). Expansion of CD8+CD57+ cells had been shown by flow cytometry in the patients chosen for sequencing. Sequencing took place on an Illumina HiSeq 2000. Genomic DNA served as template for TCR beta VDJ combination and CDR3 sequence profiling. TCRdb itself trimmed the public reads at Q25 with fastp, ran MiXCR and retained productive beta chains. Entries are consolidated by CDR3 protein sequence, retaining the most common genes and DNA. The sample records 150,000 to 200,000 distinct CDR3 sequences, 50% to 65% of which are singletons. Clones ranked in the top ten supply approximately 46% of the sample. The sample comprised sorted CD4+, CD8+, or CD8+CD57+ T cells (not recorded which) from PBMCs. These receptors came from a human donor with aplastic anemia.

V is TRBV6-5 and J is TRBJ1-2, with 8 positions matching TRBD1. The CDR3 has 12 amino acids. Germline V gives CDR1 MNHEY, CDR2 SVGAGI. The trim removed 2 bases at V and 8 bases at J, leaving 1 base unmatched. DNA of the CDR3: TGTGCCAGCAGTTACCAGGGGGCGGGCTACACCTTC. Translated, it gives CASSYQGAGYTF.

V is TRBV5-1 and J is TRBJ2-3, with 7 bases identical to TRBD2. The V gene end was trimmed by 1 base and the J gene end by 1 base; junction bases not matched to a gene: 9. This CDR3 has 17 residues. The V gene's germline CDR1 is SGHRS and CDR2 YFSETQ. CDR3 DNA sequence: TGCGCCAGCAGCTTGAGGGTTAGCGGGCTACGCACAGATACGCAGTATTTT. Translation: CASSLRVSGLRTDTQYF. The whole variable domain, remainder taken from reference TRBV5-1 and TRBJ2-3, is KAGVTQTPRYLIKTRGQQVTLSCSPISGHRSVSWYQQTPGQGLQFLFEYFSETQRNKGNFPGRFSGRQFSNSRSEMNVSTLELGDSALYLCASSLRVSGLRTDTQYFGPGTRLTVL.

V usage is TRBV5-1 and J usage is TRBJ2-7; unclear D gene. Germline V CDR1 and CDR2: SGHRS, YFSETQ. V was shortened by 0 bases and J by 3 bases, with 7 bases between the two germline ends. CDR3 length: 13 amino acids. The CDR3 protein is CASSLEVFYEQYF. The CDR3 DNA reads TGCGCCAGCAGCTTGGAGGTCTTCTACGAGCAGTACTTC. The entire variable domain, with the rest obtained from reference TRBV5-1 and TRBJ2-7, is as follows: KAGVTQTPRYLIKTRGQQVTLSCSPISGHRSVSWYQQTPGQGLQFLFEYFSETQRNKGNFPGRFSGRQFSNSRSEMNVSTLELGDSALYLCASSLEVFYEQYFGPGTRLTVT.

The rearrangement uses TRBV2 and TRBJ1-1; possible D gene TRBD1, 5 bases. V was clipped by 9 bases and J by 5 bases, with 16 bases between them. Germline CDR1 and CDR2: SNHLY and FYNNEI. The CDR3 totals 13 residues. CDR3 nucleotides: TGTGCCAGGTCCGGGGGGACTGGAACTGAAGCTTTCTTT. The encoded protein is CARSGGTGTEAFF.

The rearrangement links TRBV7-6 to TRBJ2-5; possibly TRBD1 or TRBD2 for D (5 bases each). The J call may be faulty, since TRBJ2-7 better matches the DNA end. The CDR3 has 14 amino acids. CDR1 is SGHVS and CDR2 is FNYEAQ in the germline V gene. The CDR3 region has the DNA TGTGCCAGCAGCTATAGACTGGGGGACTACGAGCAGTACTTC. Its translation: CASSYRLGDYEQYF.

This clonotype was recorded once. The CDR3 DNA sequence: TGCAGTGCTAGGGCCCCCGGGACAGGGTATTATGAGCAGTTCTTC. Translating it yields CSARAPGTGYYEQFF. V gene TRBV20-1 combines with J gene TRBJ2-1; TRBD1 aligns across 9 bases. V shed 3 bases and J 8 bases; nucleotides not matched to a gene: 11. Germline V lookup: CDR1 DFQATT, CDR2 SNEGSKA (reference sequence). The CDR3 length is 15 residues.

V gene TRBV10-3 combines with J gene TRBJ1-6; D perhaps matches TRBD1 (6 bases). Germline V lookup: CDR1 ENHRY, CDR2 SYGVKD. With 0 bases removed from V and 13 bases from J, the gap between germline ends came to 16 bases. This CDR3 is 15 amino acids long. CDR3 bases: TGTGCCATCAGTGAGTCAGTCAGGGGTTTCTCCCCCCTCCACTTT. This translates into CAISESVRGFSPLHF.

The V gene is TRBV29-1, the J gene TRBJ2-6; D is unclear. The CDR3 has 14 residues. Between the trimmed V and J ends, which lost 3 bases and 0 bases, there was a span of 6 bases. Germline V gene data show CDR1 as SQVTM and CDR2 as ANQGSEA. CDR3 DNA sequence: TGCAGCGTTGATCATGCCTCTGGGGCCAACGTCCTGACTTTC. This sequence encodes CSVDHASGANVLTF.

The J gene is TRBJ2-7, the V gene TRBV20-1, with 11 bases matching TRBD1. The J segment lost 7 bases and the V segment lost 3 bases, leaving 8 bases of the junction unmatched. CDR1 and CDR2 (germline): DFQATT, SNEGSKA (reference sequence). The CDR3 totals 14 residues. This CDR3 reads CSARIGTGGREQYF. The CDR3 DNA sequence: TGCAGTGCTAGGATAGGGACAGGGGGAAGGGAGCAGTACTTC.

CDR3 amino acids: CASSISGKGSPLHF. In DNA, the CDR3 is TGTGCCAGTAGTATTTCTGGGAAGGGTTCACCCCTCCACTTT. The chain joins TRBV19 to TRBJ1-6; D gene ambiguous. V lost 3 bases and J 9 bases, leaving 12 bases between the germline ends. CDR3 length equals 14 residues. Germline CDR1 reads LNHDA; CDR2 reads SQIVND (reference sequence).

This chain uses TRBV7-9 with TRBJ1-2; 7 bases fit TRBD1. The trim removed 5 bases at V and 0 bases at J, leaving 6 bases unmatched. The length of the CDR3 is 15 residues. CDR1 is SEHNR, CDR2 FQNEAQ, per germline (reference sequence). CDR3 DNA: TGTGCCAGCAGCGTCCCGGGACAGCCTAACTATGGCTACACCTTC. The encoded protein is CASSVPGQPNYGYTF.

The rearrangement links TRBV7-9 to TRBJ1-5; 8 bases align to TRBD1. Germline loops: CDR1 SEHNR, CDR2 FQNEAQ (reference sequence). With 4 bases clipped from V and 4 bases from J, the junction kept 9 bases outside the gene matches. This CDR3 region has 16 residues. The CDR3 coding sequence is TGTGCCAGCAGCTCCCAGACAGGGGCCAAAAATCAGCCCCAGCATTTT. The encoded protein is CASSSQTGAKNQPQHF.

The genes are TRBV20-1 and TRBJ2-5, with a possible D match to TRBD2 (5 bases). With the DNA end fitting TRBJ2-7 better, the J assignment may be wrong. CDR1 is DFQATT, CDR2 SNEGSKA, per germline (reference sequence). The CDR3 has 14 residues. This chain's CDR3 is CSAFRTEFSYEQYF. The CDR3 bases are TGCAGTGCTTTCAGGACTGAATTCTCCTACGAGCAGTACTTC.

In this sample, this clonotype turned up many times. The CDR3 DNA reads as TGTGCCAGCAGTGAATCAAACAGTTTTTACGAGCAGTACTTC. Protein sequence: CASSESNSFYEQYF. V usage is TRBV25-1 and J usage is TRBJ2-7, with D uncertain. Germline CDR1 MGHDK, CDR2 SYGVNS. V was cut by 1 base and J by 4 bases, with 11 bases left in between. The CDR3 contains 14 residues.

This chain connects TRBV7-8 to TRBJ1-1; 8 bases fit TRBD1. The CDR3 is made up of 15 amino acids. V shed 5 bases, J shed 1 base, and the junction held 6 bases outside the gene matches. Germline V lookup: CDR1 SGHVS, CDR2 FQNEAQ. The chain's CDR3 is CASSLRDRKNTEAFF. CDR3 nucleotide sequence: TGTGCCAGCAGCCTCCGGGACAGGAAGAACACTGAAGCTTTCTTT.

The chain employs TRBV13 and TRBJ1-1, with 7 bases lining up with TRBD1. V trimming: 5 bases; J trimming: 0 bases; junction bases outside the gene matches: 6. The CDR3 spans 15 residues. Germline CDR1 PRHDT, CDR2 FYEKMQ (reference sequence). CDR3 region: CASSQDRVMNTEAFF. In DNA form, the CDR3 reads TGTGCCAGCAGCCAAGACAGGGTCATGAACACTGAAGCTTTCTTT. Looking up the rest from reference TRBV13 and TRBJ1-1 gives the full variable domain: AAGVIQSPRHLIKEKRETATLKCYPIPRHDTVYWYQQGPGQDPQFLISFYEKMQSDKGSIPDRFSAQQFSDYHSELNMSSLELGDSALYFCASSQDRVMNTEAFFGQGTRLTVV.

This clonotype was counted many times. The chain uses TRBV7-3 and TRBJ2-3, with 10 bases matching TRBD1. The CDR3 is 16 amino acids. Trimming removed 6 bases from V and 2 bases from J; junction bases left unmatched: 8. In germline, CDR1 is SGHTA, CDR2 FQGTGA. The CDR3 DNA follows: TGTGCCAGCAGTTCCGACAGGGGGCTGGACACAGATACGCAGTATTTT. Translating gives CASSSDRGLDTDTQYF.

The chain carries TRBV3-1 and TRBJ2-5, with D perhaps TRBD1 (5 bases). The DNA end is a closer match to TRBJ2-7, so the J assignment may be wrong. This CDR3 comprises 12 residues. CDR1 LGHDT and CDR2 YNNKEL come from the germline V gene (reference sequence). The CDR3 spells CASSHTQDEQYF. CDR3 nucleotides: TGTGCCAGCAGCCACACACAGGACGAGCAGTACTTC.

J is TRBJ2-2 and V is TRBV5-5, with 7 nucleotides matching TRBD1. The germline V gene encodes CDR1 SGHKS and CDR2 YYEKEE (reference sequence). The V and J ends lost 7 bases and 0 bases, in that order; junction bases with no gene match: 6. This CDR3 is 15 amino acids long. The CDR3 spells CASLRQGTNTGELFF. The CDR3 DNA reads TGTGCCAGCCTGAGACAGGGAACGAACACCGGGGAGCTGTTTTTT. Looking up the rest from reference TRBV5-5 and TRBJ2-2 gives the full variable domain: DAGVTQSPTHLIKTRGQQVTLRCSPISGHKSVSWYQQVLGQGPQFIFQYYEKEERGRGNFPDRFSARQFPNYSSELNVNALLLGDSALYLCASLRQGTNTGELFFGEGSRLTVL.